The T cell receptor beta chain described here comes from a study of Ad26.COV2.S vaccination and SARS-CoV-2 variants. About the study: Once, or twice with 56 days between doses, Ad26.COV2.S was given intramuscularly.

Measured with immunoSEQ multiplex PCR; TCRdb has only the in-frame clones, and not every one. The sample lists around 340,000 clones, around 89% occurring once. With regard to this clone: The antigen is unknown.

Treatment here: roughly 20 received Ad26.COV2.S at low or high dose, single or two shots; several received placebo; per-sample allocation not given. Day 63 after the first injection of vaccine or placebo was the sampling time. This person who donated was an adult of 18-55 years in Boston. The shot given was an Ad26 vector that makes Wuhan-strain SARS-CoV-2 spike. Regarding the study as a whole: The analyses of TCR breadth and depth may have understated the size of total T cell responses.

The V and J ends lost 2 bases and 2 bases respectively, with 12 bases between them. This CDR3 comprises 15 residues. Germline V lookup: CDR1 MNHEY, CDR2 SVGEGT. This sequence joins TRBV6-2 or TRBV6-3 and TRBJ2-5, with D perhaps assigned TRBD1 or TRBD2 (5 bases each). This receptor was taken from a person aged 18 to 65 who received the Ad26.COV2.S COVID-19 vaccine or a placebo. Material: peripheral blood, obtained in a trial of Ad26.COV2.S vaccine versus placebo. The CDR3 bases are TGTGCCAGCAGTTACGCCGGGGCGGATCAAGAGACCCAGTACTTC. Its translation: CASSYAGADQETQYF.